One and the same sample provided the 7 T cell receptor beta chains below, sequenced in a study of Graves' ophthalmopathy and Graves' hyperthyroidism. RNA transcripts yielded amplified TCR beta CDR3 regions. Scientists carried out first-round RT-PCR using HTBI primers and then a second-round multiplex PCR. MiXCR, applied by TCRdb to the multiplex PCR reads, yields one record per CDR3 protein. The repertoire holds over 500,000 distinct CDR3 sequences, with roughly 20% as singletons. The source material was peripheral blood. All receptors derive from a woman between 18 and 29 years old with stable Graves' hyperthyroidism. Some clones in this sample may be carry-over from other donors' samples.

This clonotype was observed many times. The gene calls are TRBV18 and TRBJ1-5; D possibly corresponds to TRBD1 (5 bases). V dropped 3 bases and J dropped 0 bases, with 9 bases sitting between them. The CDR3 spans 15 residues. Germline CDR1 and CDR2: KGHSH and LQKENI. Here the CDR3 reads CASSPLQGSNQPQHF. The CDR3 DNA reads TGTGCCAGCTCACCTCTGCAGGGTAGCAATCAGCCCCAGCATTTT.

The rearrangement links TRBV19 to TRBJ1-5, with D possibly being TRBD1 (5 bases). V lost 6 bases and J lost 2, with 20 bases in between. The CDR3 has 17 residues. The germline gives CDR1 LNHDA, CDR2 SQIVND (reference sequence). The CDR3 region is CASRPRPPGTGNQPQHF. As DNA, the CDR3 is TGTGCCAGTAGACCCCGGCCACCGGGGACGGGCAATCAGCCCCAGCATTTT.

This clonotype was observed a few times. The chain employs TRBV29-1 and TRBJ1-1, with 7 nucleotides matching TRBD1. The CDR3 is 14 amino acids. Trimming removed 4 bases from V and 1 base from J; junction bases left unmatched: 6. CDR1 and CDR2 from the germline V gene are SQVTM and ANQGSEA. As DNA, the CDR3 is TGCAGCGTTGGAGAGGGGGCGACGAACACTGAAGCTTTCTTT. Residues: CSVGEGATNTEAFF.

This clonotype was found many times. The gene calls are TRBV6-1 and TRBJ2-5, with no clear D. The V gene lost 4 bases and the J gene lost 2 bases, with 11 bases spanning the gap. Germline loops: CDR1 MNHNS, CDR2 SASEGT. The CDR3 sequence is 14 residues long. CDR3 DNA: TGTGCCAGCAGTGCGGGTTCGTCACAAGAGACCCAGTACTTC. This gives the protein CASSAGSSQETQYF.

The V call is TRBV11-3, the J call TRBJ1-3; no reliable D call. This CDR3 contains 12 residues. Germline values: CDR1 SGHNT, CDR2 YENEEA. Trimming stripped 5 bases from V and 4 bases from J, with 6 bases between. The CDR3 DNA follows: TGTGCCAGCAGCGATGTCGGAAACACCATATATTTT. Translating it yields CASSDVGNTIYF.

The chain couples TRBV24-1 to TRBJ1-2; 8 positions match TRBD1. J lost 8 bases, V lost 6 bases, and 13 bases had no gene match. The germline V gene has CDR1 KGHDR and CDR2 SFDVKD. This CDR3 has 15 residues. The CDR3 region is CATSNPGQGAWGYTF. The CDR3 DNA follows: TGTGCCACCAGTAACCCCGGGCAGGGGGCGTGGGGCTACACCTTC.

This clonotype was observed at least ten times. The V and J genes are TRBV6-1 and TRBJ2-7; D is perhaps TRBD2 (6 bases). The germline CDR1 and CDR2 sequences are MNHNS and SASEGT. Trimming shortened V by 4 bases and J by 4 bases, and 20 bases separated the two germline ends. The CDR3 covers 16 residues. DNA for the CDR3: TGTGCCAGCAGTGGAGGCGGGGCGCGGGACCGGTACGAGCAGTACTTC. Its translation: CASSGGGARDRYEQYF.